This T cell receptor beta chain stems from a study of T cells in Graves' hyperthyroidism and ophthalmopathy. General study results and limits: Most thyroid clonotypes expanded above 0.001 appeared in blood too.

Amplified TCR beta CDR3 regions derived from RNA transcripts. The TCR CDR3 was amplified in a first-round RT-PCR using the HTBI primer set. TCRdb fed the multiplex PCR reads into MiXCR, producing one record per CDR3 protein. The sample yields 400,000 to 550,000 distinct CDR3 sequences, around 22% seen once. This clonotype was recorded a few times. Its antigen is unidentified. Exclusion criteria comprised uncontrolled infection, other autoimmune disease, pregnancy or lactation. Clinical symptoms, serum thyroxine, TRAb, thyroid ultrasound and orbital computed tomography informed diagnoses. The origin of this receptor is a woman in her thirties with Graves' ophthalmopathy. The sample comprised blood.

This CDR3 is CASSEFRGPYGYTF. DNA for the CDR3: TGTGCCAGCAGTGAATTCAGGGGACCATATGGCTACACCTTC. The V call is TRBV6-1, the J call TRBJ1-2; a possible D gene is TRBD1 (6 bases). The length of the CDR3 is 14 residues. CDR1 is MNHNS, CDR2 SASEGT, per germline. Between the trimmed V and J ends, which lost 2 bases and 5 bases, there was a span of 12 bases.